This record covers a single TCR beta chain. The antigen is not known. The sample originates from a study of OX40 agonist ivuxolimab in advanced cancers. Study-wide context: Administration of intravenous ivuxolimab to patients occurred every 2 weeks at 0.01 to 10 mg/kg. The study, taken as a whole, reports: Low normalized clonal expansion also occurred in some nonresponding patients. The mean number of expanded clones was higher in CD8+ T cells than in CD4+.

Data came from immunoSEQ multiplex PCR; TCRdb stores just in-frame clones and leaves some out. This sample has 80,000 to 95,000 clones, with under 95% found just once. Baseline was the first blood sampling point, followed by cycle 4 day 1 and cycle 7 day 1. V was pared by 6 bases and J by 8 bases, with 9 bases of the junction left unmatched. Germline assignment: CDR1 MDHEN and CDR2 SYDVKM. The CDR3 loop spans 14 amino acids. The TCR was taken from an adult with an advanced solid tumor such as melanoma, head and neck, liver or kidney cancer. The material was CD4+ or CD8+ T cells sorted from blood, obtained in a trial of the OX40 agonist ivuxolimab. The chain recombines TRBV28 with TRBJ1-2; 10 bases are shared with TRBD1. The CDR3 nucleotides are TGTGCCAGCAGCTCCGGGACAGGGGTTTACGGCTACACCTTC. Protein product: CASSSGTGVYGYTF.